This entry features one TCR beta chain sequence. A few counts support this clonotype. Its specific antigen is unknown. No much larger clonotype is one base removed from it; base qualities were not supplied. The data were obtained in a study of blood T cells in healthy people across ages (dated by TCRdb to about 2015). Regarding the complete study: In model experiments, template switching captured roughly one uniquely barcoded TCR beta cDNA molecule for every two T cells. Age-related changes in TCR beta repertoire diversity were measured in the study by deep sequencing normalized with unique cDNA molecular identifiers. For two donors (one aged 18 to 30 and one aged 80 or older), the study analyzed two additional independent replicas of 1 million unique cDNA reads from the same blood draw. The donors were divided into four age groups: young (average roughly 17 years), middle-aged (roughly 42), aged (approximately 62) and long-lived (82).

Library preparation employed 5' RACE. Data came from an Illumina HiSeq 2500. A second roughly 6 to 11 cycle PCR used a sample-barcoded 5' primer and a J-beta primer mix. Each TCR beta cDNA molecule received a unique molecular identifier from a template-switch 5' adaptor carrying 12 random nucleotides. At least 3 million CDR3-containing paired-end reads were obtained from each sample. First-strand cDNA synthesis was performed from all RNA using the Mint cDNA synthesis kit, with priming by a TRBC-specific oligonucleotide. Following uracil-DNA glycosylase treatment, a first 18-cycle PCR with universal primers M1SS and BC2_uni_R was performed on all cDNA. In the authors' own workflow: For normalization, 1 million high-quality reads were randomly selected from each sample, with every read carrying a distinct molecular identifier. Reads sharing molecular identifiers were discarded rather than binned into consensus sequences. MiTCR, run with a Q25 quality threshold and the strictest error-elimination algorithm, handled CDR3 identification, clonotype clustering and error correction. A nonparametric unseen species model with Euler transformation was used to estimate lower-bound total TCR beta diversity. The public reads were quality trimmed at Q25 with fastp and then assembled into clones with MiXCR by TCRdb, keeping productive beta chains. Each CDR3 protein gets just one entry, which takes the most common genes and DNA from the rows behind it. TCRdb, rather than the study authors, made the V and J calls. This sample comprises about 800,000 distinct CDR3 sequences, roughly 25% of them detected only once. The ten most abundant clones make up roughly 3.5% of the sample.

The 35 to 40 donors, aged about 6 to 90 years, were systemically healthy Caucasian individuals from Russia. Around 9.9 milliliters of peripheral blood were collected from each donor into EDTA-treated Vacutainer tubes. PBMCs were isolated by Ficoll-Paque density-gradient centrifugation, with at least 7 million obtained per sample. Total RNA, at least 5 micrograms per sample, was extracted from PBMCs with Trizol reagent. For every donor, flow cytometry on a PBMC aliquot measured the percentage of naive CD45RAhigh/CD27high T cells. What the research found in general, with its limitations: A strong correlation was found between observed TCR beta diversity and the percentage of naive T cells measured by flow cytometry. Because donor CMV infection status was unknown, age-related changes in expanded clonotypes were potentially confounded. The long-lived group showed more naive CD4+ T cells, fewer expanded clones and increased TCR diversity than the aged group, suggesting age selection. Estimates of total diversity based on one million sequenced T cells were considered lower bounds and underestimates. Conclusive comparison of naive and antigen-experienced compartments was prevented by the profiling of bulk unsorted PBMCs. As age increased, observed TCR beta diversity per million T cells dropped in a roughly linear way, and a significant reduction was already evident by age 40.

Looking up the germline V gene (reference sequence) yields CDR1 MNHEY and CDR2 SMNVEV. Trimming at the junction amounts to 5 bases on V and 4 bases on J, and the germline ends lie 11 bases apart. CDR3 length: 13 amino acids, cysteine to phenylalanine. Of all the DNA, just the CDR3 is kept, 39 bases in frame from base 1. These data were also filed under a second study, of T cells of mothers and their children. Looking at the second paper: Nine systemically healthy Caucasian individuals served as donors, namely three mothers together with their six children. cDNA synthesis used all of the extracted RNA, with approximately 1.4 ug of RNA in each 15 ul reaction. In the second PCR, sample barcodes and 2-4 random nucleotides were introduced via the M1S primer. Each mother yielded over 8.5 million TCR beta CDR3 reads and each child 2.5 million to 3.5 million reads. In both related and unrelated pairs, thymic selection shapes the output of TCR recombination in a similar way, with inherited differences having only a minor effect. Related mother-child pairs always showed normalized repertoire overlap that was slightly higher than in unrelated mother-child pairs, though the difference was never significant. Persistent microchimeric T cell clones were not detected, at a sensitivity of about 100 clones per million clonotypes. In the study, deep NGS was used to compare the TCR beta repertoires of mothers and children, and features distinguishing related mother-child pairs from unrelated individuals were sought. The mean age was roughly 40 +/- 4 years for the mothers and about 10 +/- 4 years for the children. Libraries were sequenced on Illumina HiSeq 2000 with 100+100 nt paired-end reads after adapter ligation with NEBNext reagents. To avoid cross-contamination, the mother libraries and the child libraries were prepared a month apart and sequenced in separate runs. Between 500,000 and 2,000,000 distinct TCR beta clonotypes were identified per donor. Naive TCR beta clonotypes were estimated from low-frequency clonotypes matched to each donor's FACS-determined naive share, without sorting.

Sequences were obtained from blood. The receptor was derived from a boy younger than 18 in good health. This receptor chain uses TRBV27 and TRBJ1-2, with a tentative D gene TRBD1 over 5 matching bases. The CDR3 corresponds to CASSPSTAYGYTF. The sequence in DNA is TGTGCCAGCAGTCCATCGACAGCCTATGGCTACACCTTC.